This TCR beta chain was recorded in a study of vaccination effects on CD4 cells after COVID-19. The assay was immunoSEQ multiplex PCR, and TCRdb's table has in-frame clones only and misses some. The sample holds about 40,000 clones; just under 75% are singletons and the top ten take about 35%. Ahead of sequencing, the ViraFEST assay grew antigen-specific CD4+ T cells using viral peptide pools. Culture lasted about ten days before CD4+ T cell isolation. PCR showed that the person got SARS-CoV-2 infection at some point between March and December 2020. Regarding this clone: Antigen unknown.

Germline CDR1 is KGHSH and CDR2 is LQKENI. There are 15 residues in the CDR3. Trimming at V came to 5 bases and at J to 4 bases, leaving 8 bases not matched to a gene. The chain uses TRBV18 and TRBJ2-7, with 10 bases lining up with TRBD1. This material consisted of CD4+ T cells from PBMCs cultured with a peptide pool, taken before COVID-19 vaccination. The receptor was derived from a human donor who had a prior SARS-CoV-2 infection. CDR3 residues: CASSSSGTGDYEQYF. The CDR3 DNA follows: TGTGCCAGCTCATCCTCCGGGACAGGGGATTACGAGCAGTACTTC.